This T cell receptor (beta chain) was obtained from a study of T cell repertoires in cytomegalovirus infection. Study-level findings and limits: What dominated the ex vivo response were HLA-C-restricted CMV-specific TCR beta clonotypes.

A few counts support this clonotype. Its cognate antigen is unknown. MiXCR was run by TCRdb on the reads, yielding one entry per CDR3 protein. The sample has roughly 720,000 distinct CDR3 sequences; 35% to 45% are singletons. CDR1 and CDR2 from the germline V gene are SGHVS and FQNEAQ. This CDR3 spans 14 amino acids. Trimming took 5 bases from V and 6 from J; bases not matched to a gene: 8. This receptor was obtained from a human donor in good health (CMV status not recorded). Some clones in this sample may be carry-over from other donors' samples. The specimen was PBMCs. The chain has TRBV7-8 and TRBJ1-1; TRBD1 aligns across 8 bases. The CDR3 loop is CASSLTGVPSEAFF. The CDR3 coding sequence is TGTGCCAGCAGCCTGACAGGGGTCCCATCTGAAGCTTTCTTT. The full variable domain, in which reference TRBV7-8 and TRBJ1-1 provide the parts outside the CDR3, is GAGVSQSPRYKVAKRGQDVALRCDPISGHVSLFWYQQALGQGPEFLTYFQNEAQLDKSGLPSDRFFAERPEGSVSTLKIQRTQQEDSAVYLCASSLTGVPSEAFFGQGTRLTVV.